These 17 T cell receptor beta chains were all obtained from the same sample, sequenced in a study of monozygotic twins with inflammatory bowel disease. TCRdb re-called the 5' RACE reads and shows each CDR3 protein once, DNA omitted. The specimen's table records some 160,000 distinct CDR3 sequences. Material for sequencing was blood. The source of these receptors is a human donor with ulcerative colitis or Crohn's disease, or a healthy co-twin of an affected twin (not recorded which).

This chain connects TRBV4-1 to TRBJ2-7; TCRdb picks TRBD1, but there is no DNA to check that call. The CDR3 is 18 residues long. Germline CDR1 MGHRA, CDR2 YSYEKL. The CDR3 is CASSQGSPLRDRSYEQYF.

The chain joins TRBV6-5 to TRBJ2-1; TCRdb designates TRBD2, a call that cannot be tested without DNA. This CDR3 contains 15 residues. CDR1 is MNHEY and CDR2 is SVGAGI in the germline V gene. The CDR3 reads CASSYSGTSYNEQFF.

The chain joins TRBV29-1 to TRBJ2-7; checking the TCRdb D call of TRBD2 is not possible without DNA. The germline V gene has CDR1 SQVTM and CDR2 ANQGSEA. This CDR3 contains 17 residues. The CDR3 sequence is CSVGGLAGGHGAYEQYF.

The V and J genes are TRBV28 and TRBJ1-2; TCRdb indicates TRBD1, and absent DNA this call remains unverified. Per the germline V gene, CDR1 is MDHEN and CDR2 is SYDVKM. The CDR3 is made up of 11 amino acids. CDR3 protein: CASTQDGGYTF.

The CDR3 protein is CASSSSAHEQYF. The chain has TRBV18 and TRBJ2-7. The CDR3 is 12 residues long. CDR1 is KGHSH, CDR2 LQKENI, per germline.

This chain uses TRBV12-3 or TRBV12-4 with TRBJ1-5; checking the TCRdb D call of TRBD1 is not possible without DNA. The CDR3 is 13 residues long. The CDR3: CASTGGGYQPQHF.

CDR3: CASRPRTGGIWEKLFF. The chain employs TRBV27 and TRBJ1-4; TCRdb lists TRBD1, though no DNA is available to test this call. There are 16 residues in the CDR3. Germline assignment: CDR1 MNHEY and CDR2 SMNVEV (reference sequence). Full variable domain (outside the CDR3, taken from reference TRBV27 and TRBJ1-4): EAQVTQNPRYLITVTGKKLTVTCSQNMNHEYMSWYRQDPGLGLRQIYYSMNVEVTDKGDVPEGYKVSRKEKRNFPLILESPSPNQTSLYFCASRPRTGGIWEKLFFGSGTQLSVL.

The V call is TRBV29-1, the J call TRBJ1-1; TCRdb indicates TRBD1, and absent DNA this call remains unverified. Germline assignment: CDR1 SQVTM and CDR2 ANQGSEA. The CDR3 consists of 13 residues. The CDR3 here is CSVTGGRGTEAFF.

The CDR3 spells CASSPYLSATYEQYF. The chain employs TRBV7-2 and TRBJ2-7. Per germline, CDR1 SGHTA and CDR2 FQGNSA. The CDR3 is made up of 15 amino acids.

This sequence joins TRBV12-3 or TRBV12-4 and TRBJ2-1; with no DNA, the TCRdb D assignment of TRBD1 cannot be verified. There are 14 residues in the CDR3. This CDR3 reads CASSPGGPYNEQFF.

The gene calls are TRBV5-1 and TRBJ1-2. Germline V gene lookup returns CDR1 SGHRS and CDR2 YFSETQ. This CDR3 is 12 amino acids long. The CDR3 protein is CASSRSGYGYTF.

The chain combines TRBV5-5 with TRBJ2-2; the D call of TRBD1 rests on TCRdb alone, since no DNA is present to check it. Germline CDR1 SGHKS, CDR2 YYEKEE (reference sequence). There are 16 residues in the CDR3. This CDR3 reads CASSDSLRGNTGELFF.

The chain combines TRBV20-1 with TRBJ1-5; TCRdb calls TRBD1, which cannot be checked without DNA. This CDR3 region has 15 residues. CDR1 DFQATT and CDR2 SNEGSKA come from the germline V gene (reference sequence). CDR3: CSARPGRGAKQPQHF.

The rearrangement uses TRBV27 and TRBJ2-3; TCRdb's assignment of TRBD2 cannot be checked, as there is no DNA. Germline assignment: CDR1 MNHEY and CDR2 SMNVEV (reference sequence). The CDR3 has 17 amino acids. CDR3 sequence: CASSPGTSGRVTDTQYF.

The chain uses TRBV29-1 and TRBJ2-6; lacking DNA, the TRBD1 call made by TCRdb goes unchecked. Germline V gives CDR1 SQVTM, CDR2 ANQGSEA. The CDR3 sequence is 13 residues long. CDR3 in amino acids: CSGTVSGANVLTF.

V is TRBV4-3 and J is TRBJ2-3; TCRdb gives TRBD2 as the D gene, but with no DNA this cannot be confirmed. The CDR3 has 17 amino acids. CDR1 LGHNA and CDR2 YSLEER come from the germline V gene. The CDR3 loop reads CASSQGNREGGTDTQYF.

The CDR3 sequence is CSAINPGANVLTF. The V gene is TRBV20-1, the J gene TRBJ2-6. CDR3 length: 13 residues. The germline CDR1 and CDR2 sequences are DFQATT and SNEGSKA (reference sequence).